A selection of T cell receptor beta chains follows, all from one sample in a study of T cell repertoires in cytomegalovirus infection. TCRdb reprocessed the reads via MiXCR and lists one record per CDR3 protein. The table includes roughly 630,000 distinct CDR3 sequences, roughly a quarter detected once. Material for sequencing was CD8+ T cells from PBMCs. These receptors came from a human donor in good health (CMV status not recorded). Some clones in this sample may be carry-over from other donors' samples. CDR3s include the opening cysteine and the closing phenylalanine or tryptophan.

J gene: TRBJ1-1; V gene: TRBV5-1; CDR3 protein: CASSPPDRGLDTEAFF
J gene: TRBJ2-1; V gene: TRBV2; CDR3 protein: CASSGLQGLSYNEQFF
J gene: TRBJ1-1; V gene: TRBV6-1; CDR3 protein: CASSPWDTYTEAFF
J gene: TRBJ2-2; V gene: TRBV7-9; CDR3 protein: CASSLDRLAGGLSTGELFF
J gene: TRBJ1-2; V gene: TRBV29-1; CDR3 protein: CSVELVRPDLVGTYGYTF
J gene: TRBJ1-5; V gene: TRBV5-4; CDR3 protein: CASSVQGAGQPQHF
J gene: TRBJ2-5; V gene: TRBV5-6; CDR3 protein: CASSLGVRGRETQYF
J gene: TRBJ1-1; V gene: TRBV6-1; CDR3 protein: CASSLYRVGNTEAFF
J gene: TRBJ2-7; V gene: TRBV12-3/TRBV12-4; CDR3 protein: CASSFNPTYEQYF
J gene: TRBJ2-5; V gene: TRBV5-1; CDR3 protein: CASSNEGGGGETQYF
J gene: TRBJ1-5; V gene: TRBV10-3; CDR3 protein: CAISESRGYNQPQHF
J gene: TRBJ2-1; V gene: TRBV6-2/TRBV6-3; CDR3 protein: CASSYNLPRGDYNKQFF
J gene: TRBJ1-1; V gene: TRBV14; CDR3 protein: CASSQVEGSTEAFF
J gene: TRBJ2-1; V gene: TRBV27; CDR3 protein: CASSLQEVGEQFF
J gene: TRBJ2-1; V gene: TRBV2; CDR3 protein: CASSELDRVYEQFF
J gene: TRBJ1-4; V gene: TRBV28; CDR3 protein: CVTLTGLNEKLFF
J gene: TRBJ2-2; V gene: TRBV28; CDR3 protein: CATAPGHRRAGELFF
J gene: TRBJ2-1; V gene: TRBV7-8; CDR3 protein: CASSLIPQGRLSNEQFF
J gene: TRBJ2-1; V gene: TRBV19; CDR3 protein: CASSPELAGSTRTQFF
J gene: TRBJ1-1; V gene: TRBV2; CDR3 protein: CASSDFTDVRAEAFF
J gene: TRBJ1-3; V gene: TRBV28; CDR3 protein: CASRGTGAFGNTIYF
J gene: TRBJ2-3; V gene: TRBV7-9; CDR3 protein: CASSHPGDLEEDTQYF
J gene: TRBJ1-1; V gene: TRBV7-8; CDR3 protein: CASRHGGGDLNTEAFF
J gene: TRBJ1-2; V gene: TRBV7-9; CDR3 protein: CASSLGRDRVNYGYTF
J gene: TRBJ1-2; V gene: TRBV5-1; CDR3 protein: CASSSEGGYTF
J gene: TRBJ2-3; V gene: TRBV6-6; CDR3 protein: CATQLSADTQYF
J gene: TRBJ1-1; V gene: TRBV7-9; CDR3 protein: CATVEPGDMNTEAFF
J gene: TRBJ2-3; V gene: TRBV6-6; CDR3 protein: CASLGATQYF
J gene: TRBJ1-2; V gene: TRBV7-9; CDR3 protein: CASSLDRGGYTF
J gene: TRBJ2-2; V gene: TRBV20-1; CDR3 protein: CSARDLEGMNTGELFF
J gene: TRBJ2-3; V gene: TRBV4-1; CDR3 protein: CASSQVGDLDTQYF
J gene: TRBJ2-7; V gene: TRBV7-4; CDR3 protein: CASSPRRGQGPIYEQYF
J gene: TRBJ1-5; V gene: TRBV20-1; CDR3 protein: CSARDRRPFSNQPQHF
J gene: TRBJ1-5; V gene: TRBV20-1; CDR3 protein: CSAPSGTGGSAPQHF
J gene: TRBJ1-4; V gene: TRBV6-2/TRBV6-3; CDR3 protein: CASSEFQQGYSNEKLFF
J gene: TRBJ2-5; V gene: TRBV20-1; CDR3 protein: CSAPIPERALQETQYF
J gene: TRBJ1-6; V gene: TRBV6-5; CDR3 protein: CASSYRPPDPNSPLHF
J gene: TRBJ1-2; V gene: TRBV10-3; CDR3 protein: CAIRHTLTPGQGQKANYGYTF
J gene: TRBJ2-1; V gene: TRBV11-2; CDR3 protein: CASSLGGLAVIYNEQFF
J gene: TRBJ2-3; V gene: TRBV6-8; CDR3 protein: CASSLIGGASDTQYF
J gene: TRBJ2-3; V gene: TRBV4-3; CDR3 protein: CASSQALGEEDVGTQYF
J gene: TRBJ2-5; V gene: TRBV11-2; CDR3 protein: CASSLEWGGAQKTQYF
J gene: TRBJ2-7; V gene: TRBV7-8; CDR3 protein: CASSPGAGLSYEQYF
J gene: TRBJ1-3; V gene: TRBV7-7; CDR3 protein: CASSSDGGNTIYF
J gene: TRBJ2-7; V gene: TRBV29-1; CDR3 protein: CSVEVTGTGFSEQYF
J gene: TRBJ2-1; V gene: TRBV28; CDR3 protein: CASSPPGREGQFF
J gene: TRBJ1-5; V gene: TRBV10-3; CDR3 protein: CAISGGRSSNQPQHF
J gene: TRBJ2-3; V gene: TRBV20-1; CDR3 protein: CSARDGGLAGGPSTDTQYF
J gene: TRBJ2-1; V gene: TRBV15; CDR3 protein: CATSRGWTGLYNEQFF
J gene: TRBJ2-2; V gene: TRBV7-6; CDR3 protein: CASSSLGPELFF
J gene: TRBJ2-1; V gene: TRBV2; CDR3 protein: CASTDIPLYEQFF
J gene: TRBJ2-1; V gene: TRBV6-6; CDR3 protein: CASSYGWPGGPTEQFF
J gene: TRBJ1-2; V gene: TRBV6-1; CDR3 protein: CASRDRFYGYTF